This T cell receptor beta chain was identified during a study of graft-versus-host responses after intestinal transplantation. CDR3 length: 16 residues. Trimming shortened V by 1 base and J by 1 base, and 13 bases separated the two germline ends. Germline V CDR1 and CDR2: MNHEY, SMNVEV (reference sequence). The researchers put some 200,000 CFSE-labeled responder cells into plates with some 200,000 irradiated, violet-dye-labeled stimulator cells. This clone turned up a few times. Here immunoSEQ multiplex PCR was the method, and the copy in TCRdb shows in-frame clones only, minus some. The table has 15,000 to 20,000 clones, under 45% seen once. Whole-study findings and limits: Individuals who had graft-donor T cell macrochimerism had allografts that showed high graft-versus-host to host-versus-graft clonal ratios. Early post-transplant HvG declines were associated with peak circulating GvH clone levels.

The rearrangement joins TRBV27 to TRBJ1-1; D gene uncertain. The TCR sequence derives from a human patient who received an intestinal transplant. The specimen comprised alloreactive CD8+ T cells from a mixed lymphocyte reaction culture, sampled before intestinal transplant. As to subset: CFSE-low proliferating T cells sorted from roughly six-day pre-transplant mixed lymphocyte reaction (GvH or HvG direction). The DNA for the CDR3 is TGTGCCAGCAGTTTATATTACCGGGCAGAGAACACTGAAGCTTTCTTT. Translating gives CASSLYYRAENTEAFF.